The T cell receptor (beta chain) described here comes from a study of cytomegalovirus exposure and HLA in healthy donors. Per the germline V gene, CDR1 is SGHTA and CDR2 is FQGNSA. V gave up 7 bases and J gave up 5 bases, with 17 bases separating them. This CDR3 contains 15 residues. The PCR contained 60 Vbeta and 13 Jbeta primers. Sequencing used immunoSEQ multiplex PCR; TCRdb keeps in-frame clones, though not all of them. The repertoire has roughly 150,000 clones, roughly a tenth of them found once; the top ten carry 1.5% to 2%. J is TRBJ2-2 and V is TRBV7-2; D remains ambiguous. Specimen: PBMCs. The sequence was obtained from a male donor in good health and CMV-seronegative. The CDR3 here is CASTYSVGSTGELFF. In nucleotides, the CDR3 is TGTGCCAGCACCTACTCCGTCGGGTCGACCGGGGAGCTGTTTTTT.